This T cell receptor beta chain stems from a study of graft-versus-host responses after intestinal transplantation. On the study more broadly: Multivisceral, liver-intestinal, or isolated intestinal grafts were transplanted into recipients. Uniformly, recipients were administered anti-thymocyte globulin induction with subsequent tacrolimus and steroids for about 3 years.

Each post-transplant marrow sample came from the posterior iliac crest or another site. Study results and caveats: Patients who carried graft-donor T cell macrochimerism also had high graft-versus-host to host-versus-graft clonal ratios in their allografts.

Germline loops: CDR1 SGHKS, CDR2 YYEKEE (reference sequence). V lost 0 bases to trimming and J lost 0 bases, with 13 bases between them. The CDR3 runs to 18 residues. Repertoires were generated with immunoSEQ multiplex PCR, while TCRdb's copy carries only in-frame clones and drops some. The sample gives tens of thousands of clones, roughly 92% of which show up once; around 7% is in the top ten. This clone was seen more than once but under ten times. The antigen is not known. Sample: bone marrow, taken 734 days after intestinal transplantation. The origin of this receptor is a human patient who received an intestinal transplant, so some T cells may come from the graft donor. This chain links TRBV5-5 with TRBJ1-6, with a possible D match to TRBD1 (5 bases). CDR3 nucleotide sequence: TGTGCCAGCAGCTTGGCCCCAAGTGGGGCCTCCTATAATTCACCCCTCCACTTT. This translates into CASSLAPSGASYNSPLHF.